These 6 T cell receptor beta chains were sequenced from one sample in a study of human T cells and chemical hapten exposure. TCRdb reprocessed the RACE reads with MiXCR, giving one entry per CDR3 protein. The data contain tens of thousands of distinct CDR3 sequences, approximately 10% of them seen just once; the ten biggest clones take up roughly 1.4%. Specified time point: patch test 1, 2 weeks after DPC sensitization. The treatment was: therapeutic diphenylcyclopropenone sensitization with weekly scalp DPC. The sequencing here drew on whole blood, taken in connection with sensitization to the hapten diphenylcyclopropenone (DPC). Source of these receptors: a woman in her 50s with alopecia areata. Some clones in this sample may be carry-over from other donors' samples.

This clonotype appeared a few times. This chain links TRBV12-2 with TRBJ2-6. TRBV12-2 is given as a pseudogene. This CDR3 has 20 amino acids. CDR3 sequence: CASRSSNHRTTSSGANVLTF. The CDR3 DNA follows: TGTGCAAGTCGCTCTTCAAATCATAGAACGACGAGCTCTGGGGCCAACGTCCTGACTTTC.

This clonotype was counted between two and nine times. The rearrangement joins TRBV7-2 to TRBJ2-1; 9 bases are shared with TRBD1. Germline-derived CDR1 and CDR2 are SGHTA and FQGNSA. The CDR3 extends over 15 amino acids. The trim removed 1 base at V and 5 bases at J, leaving 3 bases unmatched. The CDR3 region is CASSLGGTGHNEQFF. The CDR3 DNA reads as TGTGCCAGCAGCTTAGGCGGGACAGGGCACAATGAGCAGTTCTTC.

At least ten counts were recorded for this clonotype. This rearrangement joins TRBV7-9 to TRBJ2-3, with 12 bases fitting TRBD2. The CDR3 sequence is 16 residues long. J lost 0 bases, V lost 5 bases, and 3 bases had no gene match. CDR1 is SEHNR and CDR2 is FQNEAQ in the germline V gene (reference sequence). For the CDR3, the DNA is TGTGCCAGCAGCCCGGGACTAGCGGGTAGCACAGATACGCAGTATTTT. Amino acid sequence: CASSPGLAGSTDTQYF. Filled out from reference TRBV7-9 and TRBJ2-3, the complete variable domain reads DTGVSQNPRHKITKRGQNVTFRCDPISEHNRLYWYRQTLGQGPEFLTYFQNEAQLEKSRLLSDRFSAERPKGSFSTLEIQRTEQGDSAMYLCASSPGLAGSTDTQYFGPGTRLTVL.

V is TRBV28 and J is TRBJ2-7, with TRBD1 matching 8 bases. CDR3 length equals 16 residues. V was pared by 1 base and J by 3 bases, with 8 bases of the junction left unmatched. Germline-derived CDR1 and CDR2 are MDHEN and SYDVKM. Here the CDR3 reads CASSLYPPGTGYEQYF. The CDR3 DNA is TGTGCCAGCAGTTTATATCCCCCCGGGACAGGCTACGAGCAGTACTTC.

The chain uses TRBV11-2 and TRBJ2-5, with 9 bases matching TRBD2. V dropped 7 bases and J dropped 4; count of bases not matched to a gene: 13. CDR1 SGHAT and CDR2 FQNNGV come from the germline V gene. The CDR3 consists of 16 residues. The CDR3 is CASIPWRGGRAETQYF. In DNA form, the CDR3 reads TGTGCCAGCATCCCCTGGCGGGGGGGACGTGCAGAGACCCAGTACTTC.

J is TRBJ2-6 and V is TRBV4-2; tentative D call: TRBD1 (7 bases). Germline CDR1 LGHNA, CDR2 YNFKEQ. Between the trimmed V and J ends, which lost 4 bases and 0 bases, there was a span of 10 bases. This CDR3 has 16 amino acids. DNA for the CDR3: TGTGCCAGCAGCCCAGGGGGGCACTCTGGGGCCAACGTCCTGACTTTC. The encoded protein is CASSPGGHSGANVLTF.